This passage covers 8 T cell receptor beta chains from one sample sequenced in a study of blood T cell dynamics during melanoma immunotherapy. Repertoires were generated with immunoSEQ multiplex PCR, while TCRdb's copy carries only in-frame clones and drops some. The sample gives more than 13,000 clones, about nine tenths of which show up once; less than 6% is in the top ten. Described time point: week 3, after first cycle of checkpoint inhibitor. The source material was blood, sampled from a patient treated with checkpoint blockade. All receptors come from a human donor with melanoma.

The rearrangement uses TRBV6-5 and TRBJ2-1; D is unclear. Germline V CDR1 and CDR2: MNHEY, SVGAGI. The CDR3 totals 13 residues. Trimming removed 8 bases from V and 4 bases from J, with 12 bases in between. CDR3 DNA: TGTGCCAGCGGCCGGACCGTTTACAATGAGCAGTTCTTC. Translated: CASGRTVYNEQFF.

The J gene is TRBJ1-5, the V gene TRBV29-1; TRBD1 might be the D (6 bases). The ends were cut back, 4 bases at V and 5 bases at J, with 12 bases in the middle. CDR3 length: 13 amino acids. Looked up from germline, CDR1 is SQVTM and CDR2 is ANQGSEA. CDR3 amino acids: CSVAQGGDQPQHF. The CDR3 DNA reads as TGCAGCGTTGCACAGGGAGGGGATCAGCCCCAGCATTTT. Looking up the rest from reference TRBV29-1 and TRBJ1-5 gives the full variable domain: SAVISQKPSRDICQRGTSLTIQCQVDSQVTMMFWYRQQPGQSLTLIATANQGSEATYESGFVIDKFPISRPNLTFSTLTVSNMSPEDSSIYLCSVAQGGDQPQHFGDGTRLSIL.

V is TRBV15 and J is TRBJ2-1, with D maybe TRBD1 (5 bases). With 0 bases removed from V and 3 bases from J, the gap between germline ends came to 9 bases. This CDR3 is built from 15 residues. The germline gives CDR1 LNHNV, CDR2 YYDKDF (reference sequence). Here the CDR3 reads CATSRDQGGYNEQFF. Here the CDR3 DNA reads TGTGCCACCAGCAGAGATCAGGGCGGCTACAATGAGCAGTTCTTC.

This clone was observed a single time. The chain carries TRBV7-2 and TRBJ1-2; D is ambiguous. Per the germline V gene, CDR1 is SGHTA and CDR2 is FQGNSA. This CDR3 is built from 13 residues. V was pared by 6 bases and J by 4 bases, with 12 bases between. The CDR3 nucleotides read TGTGCCAGCAGAGAAAGTGGGGTCTATGGCTACACCTTC. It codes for CASRESGVYGYTF.

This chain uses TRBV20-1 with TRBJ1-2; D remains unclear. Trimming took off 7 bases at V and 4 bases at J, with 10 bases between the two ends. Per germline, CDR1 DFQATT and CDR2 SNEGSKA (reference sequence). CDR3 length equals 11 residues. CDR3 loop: CSGGASYGYTF. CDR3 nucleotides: TGCAGTGGAGGCGCCTCCTATGGCTACACCTTC.

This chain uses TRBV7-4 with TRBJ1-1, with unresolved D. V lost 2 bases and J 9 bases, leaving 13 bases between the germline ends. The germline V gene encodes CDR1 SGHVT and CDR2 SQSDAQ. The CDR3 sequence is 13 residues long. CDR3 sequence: CASSLTGESKAFF. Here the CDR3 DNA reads TGTGCCAGCAGCTTAACCGGAGAGTCAAAAGCTTTCTTT. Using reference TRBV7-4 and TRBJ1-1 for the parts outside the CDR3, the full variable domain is GAGVSQSPRYKVAKRGRDVALRCDSISGHVTLYWYRQTLGQGSEVLTYSQSDAQRDKSGRPSGRFSAERPERSVSTLKIQRTEQGDSAVYLCASSLTGESKAFFGQGTRLTVV.

The CDR3 region is CASSSGTGDTGELFF. CDR3 nucleotide sequence: TGTGCCAGCAGTTCGGGGACAGGGGACACCGGGGAGCTGTTTTTT. This chain connects TRBV28 to TRBJ2-2; 10 bases map to TRBD1. V lost 4 bases and J lost 3; bases outside the gene matches: 2. There are 15 residues in the CDR3. CDR1 and CDR2 (germline): MDHEN, SYDVKM.

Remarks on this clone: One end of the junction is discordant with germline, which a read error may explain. The CDR3 is CASSIPGLRAPNF. For the CDR3, the DNA is TGTGCCAGTAGTATTCCGGGGTTGCGGGCTCCGAACTTT. The rearrangement links TRBV19 to TRBJ1-1, with D unresolved. Germline loops: CDR1 LNHDA, CDR2 SQIVND (reference sequence). The CDR3 covers 13 residues.